The 22 T cell receptor beta chains below were found in one sample sequenced in a study of T cells in Graves' hyperthyroidism and ophthalmopathy. Amplified TCR beta CDR3 regions came from RNA transcripts. Initially, a first-round RT-PCR of the TCR CDR3 employed the HTBI primer set. TCRdb re-analysed the multiplex PCR reads in MiXCR, keeping a single row per CDR3 protein. The sample holds about 300,000 distinct CDR3 sequences; around 13% are singletons and the top ten take 7% to 9%. What was sequenced was blood. The source is a woman in her thirties or forties with Graves' hyperthyroidism.

This clonotype was observed many times. The chain is built from TRBV7-2 and TRBJ2-3, with D perhaps given as TRBD1 or TRBD2 (6 bases each). V dropped 2 bases and J dropped 5 bases, with 20 bases sitting between them. The CDR3 length is 17 residues. Per germline, CDR1 SGHTA and CDR2 FQGNSA. CDR3 sequence (DNA): TGTGCCAGCAGCTTATCCAAGACTTATAAGGGGGGAGATACGCAGTATTTT. This sequence encodes CASSLSKTYKGGDTQYF.

The V call is TRBV6-5, the J call TRBJ2-1; no firm D call. V lost 2 bases and J 15 bases, leaving 17 bases between the germline ends. CDR1 is MNHEY and CDR2 is SVGAGI in the germline V gene. CDR3 length equals 13 residues. In DNA, the CDR3 is TGTGCCAGCAGTTACGACCCAAGGGTCCACACGTTCTTC. This sequence encodes CASSYDPRVHTFF.

This clonotype was recorded many times. V usage is TRBV6-6 and J usage is TRBJ1-1; D gene ambiguous. V was pared by 0 bases and J by 2 bases, with 13 bases between. Per germline, CDR1 MNHNY and CDR2 SVGAGI (reference sequence). The length of the CDR3 is 16 residues. The CDR3 loop reads CASSYSTYGSNTEAFF. In DNA form, the CDR3 reads TGTGCCAGCAGTTACTCGACCTACGGTTCAAACACTGAAGCTTTCTTT.

Ten or more counts support this clonotype. The chain joins TRBV28 to TRBJ2-5; 7 bases match TRBD1. CDR1 is MDHEN and CDR2 is SYDVKM in the germline V gene. V lost 5 bases, J lost 8 bases, and 5 bases stayed unmatched. There are 12 residues in the CDR3. The CDR3 here is CASSRTGRTQYF. The CDR3 DNA follows: TGTGCCAGCAGTAGGACAGGACGAACCCAGTACTTC.

This clonotype has a count of ten or more. The chain recombines TRBV27 with TRBJ2-7; 7 bases match TRBD1. Germline assignment: CDR1 MNHEY and CDR2 SMNVEV (reference sequence). V was pared by 5 bases and J by 4 bases, with 5 bases of the junction left unmatched. There are 13 residues in the CDR3. The CDR3 DNA reads TGTGCCAGCAGTCCGGGACAGAGATACGAGCAGTACTTC. This encodes CASSPGQRYEQYF.

V is TRBV24-1 and J is TRBJ2-3, with 10 bases lining up with TRBD2. Germline assignment: CDR1 KGHDR and CDR2 SFDVKD. Trimming at V came to 2 bases and at J to 8 bases, leaving 15 bases not matched to a gene. CDR3 length equals 18 residues. The CDR3 protein is CATSDSRTSGIGPGTQYF. In nucleotides, the CDR3 is TGTGCCACCAGTGATTCCAGGACTAGCGGAATCGGGCCGGGTACGCAGTATTTT.

The CDR3: CASSLSRVAAQETQYF. The CDR3 bases are TGTGCCAGCAGTTTATCTCGGGTGGCGGCGCAAGAGACCCAGTACTTC. J is TRBJ2-5 and V is TRBV12-3 or TRBV12-4; D remains unclear. The germline V and J ends were trimmed by 2 bases and 2 bases, with 15 bases remaining between them. The CDR3 consists of 16 residues.

This clonotype was seen ten or more times. The chain uses TRBV6-2 or TRBV6-3 and TRBJ2-1, with a possible D match to TRBD1 (5 bases). Germline V gene sequence: CDR1 MNHEY, CDR2 SVGEGT. V lost 5 bases to trimming and J lost 6 bases, with 14 bases between them. The CDR3 totals 14 residues. The CDR3 bases are TGTGCCAGCAGTCTCCCGTTGGGGCTCAATGAGCAGTTCTTC. Protein product: CASSLPLGLNEQFF.

In this sample, this clonotype turned up many times. The chain couples TRBV6-2 or TRBV6-3 to TRBJ1-1; D is undetermined. The CDR3 loop spans 15 amino acids. Per the germline V gene, CDR1 is MNHEY and CDR2 is SVGEGT. Trimming stripped 2 bases from V and 1 base from J, with 11 bases between. CDR3 amino acids: CASSYPKTPNTEAFF. CDR3 DNA: TGTGCCAGCAGTTACCCGAAGACGCCGAACACTGAAGCTTTCTTT.

The CDR3 region is CASSASPGGPYGYTF. The CDR3 DNA reads as TGTGCCAGCAGCGCCTCCCCGGGGGGGCCCTATGGCTACACCTTC. The chain recombines TRBV9 with TRBJ1-2, with a weak D call TRBD1 (6 bases). CDR1 is SGDLS, CDR2 YYNGEE, per germline. Trimming removed 3 bases from V and 4 bases from J, with 16 bases in between. The CDR3 is 15 residues long.

Concerning this clonotype itself: Relative to the germline gene, one junction end is altered; a read error may explain this. The chain uses TRBV6-2 or TRBV6-3 and TRBJ1-1; 12 bases agree with TRBD1. The CDR3 loop spans 14 amino acids. The germline gives CDR1 MNHEY, CDR2 SVGEGT. The CDR3 nucleotides are TGTGCCAGTGGGGACAGGGGGCGGTCCACTGAAGCTTCCTTT. Translating gives CASGDRGRSTEASF.

The chain carries TRBV11-2 and TRBJ2-2, with 8 positions matching TRBD2. Trimming cost V 2 bases and J 14 bases; bases outside gene matches: 7. Per germline, CDR1 SGHAT and CDR2 FQNNGV. CDR3 length: 13 residues. The CDR3 reads CASSLPGLVGLFF. The CDR3 region has the DNA TGTGCCAGCAGCTTACCGGGACTAGTGGGACTGTTTTTT.

The table lists this clonotype with many counts. The chain has TRBV6-1 and TRBJ2-7, with TRBD1 identical over 7 bases. From germline, CDR1 is MNHNS and CDR2 SASEGT. The CDR3 has 12 amino acids. After removal of 6 bases from V and 6 bases from J, the junction contained 5 bases not matched to a gene. CDR3 sequence (DNA): TGTGCCAGCAGCAGGACAGGCAGCGAGCAGTACTTC. It is translated as CASSRTGSEQYF.

This clonotype was seen a handful of times. V gene TRBV30 combines with J gene TRBJ1-6; D uncertain. From germline, CDR1 is GTSNPN and CDR2 SVGIG (reference sequence). With 6 bases removed from V and 0 bases from J, the gap between germline ends came to 6 bases. The CDR3 is 13 amino acids. The CDR3 sequence: CACSSSYNSPLHF. CDR3 nucleotide sequence: TGTGCCTGCTCAAGCTCCTATAATTCACCCCTCCACTTT.

The table lists this clonotype with a few counts. V is TRBV12-3 or TRBV12-4 and J is TRBJ1-3; no definite D call. Trimming cost V 7 bases and J 2 bases, with 12 bases left between them. The CDR3 has 14 residues. The CDR3 coding sequence is TGTGCCAGCACCCTGGGCACTGCTGGAAACACCATATATTTT. Protein: CASTLGTAGNTIYF.

This clonotype was observed at least ten times. The chain recombines TRBV27 with TRBJ2-1; 13 nucleotides agree with TRBD2. Germline V gene data show CDR1 as MNHEY and CDR2 as SMNVEV (reference sequence). CDR3 length: 14 residues. The ends lost 7 bases at V and 5 bases at J; junction bases unmatched: 2. In DNA, the CDR3 is TGTGCCAGCACACTAGCGGGAGGGCACAATGAGCAGTTCTTC. Translating it yields CASTLAGGHNEQFF.

This clonotype was detected only once. This could be a read error, since a much larger clone is one nucleotide away. This chain joins TRBV13 and TRBJ2-5; 9 nucleotides line up with TRBD2. Per the germline V gene, CDR1 is PRHDT and CDR2 is FYEKMQ (reference sequence). The CDR3 has 15 amino acids. The CDR3 DNA reads as TGTGCCAGCGGGTCTAGCGGGGCGTACCAAGAGTCCCAGTACTTC. The encoded protein is CASGSSGAYQESQYF.

The chain employs TRBV28 and TRBJ1-2; 10 nucleotides align to TRBD1. CDR3 length: 17 residues. With V trimmed by 5 bases and J by 2 bases, 11 bases remained unmatched. The V gene's germline CDR1 is MDHEN and CDR2 SYDVKM. CDR3 sequence reads: CASSNPGTGVSNYGYTF. CDR3 in DNA: TGTGCCAGCAGTAATCCCGGGACAGGGGTTTCGAACTATGGCTACACCTTC.

This clonotype appeared many times. V gene TRBV7-2 combines with J gene TRBJ2-7; TRBD2 might be the D (6 bases). The CDR3 spans 13 residues. V dropped 5 bases and J dropped 6 bases, with 14 bases sitting between them. CDR1 and CDR2 (germline): SGHTA, FQGNSA. The CDR3 sequence is CASSISWGGEQYF. Here the CDR3 DNA reads TGTGCCAGCAGCATCAGCTGGGGAGGCGAGCAGTACTTC.

This clonotype has a count of ten or more. The J gene is TRBJ1-5, the V gene TRBV12-3 or TRBV12-4, with TRBD1 identical over 10 bases. V dropped 4 bases and J dropped 4; count of bases not matched to a gene: 4. CDR3 length: 15 residues. DNA for the CDR3: TGTGCCAGCAGTTCAGACAGGGGGCGAAATCAGCCCCAGCATTTT. Translated: CASSSDRGRNQPQHF.

This clonotype was seen repeatedly, ten times or more. Here the CDR3 DNA reads TGTGCCATCAGTGAAGACAGAGGGAGCACTGAAGCTTTCTTT. The encoded protein is CAISEDRGSTEAFF. The chain couples TRBV10-3 to TRBJ1-1, with a tentative D call TRBD1 (5 bases). Germline assignment: CDR1 ENHRY and CDR2 SYGVKD. Trimming shortened V by 3 bases and J by 4 bases, and 12 bases separated the two germline ends. This CDR3 has 14 amino acids.

This clonotype was recorded a few times. This chain connects TRBV24-1 to TRBJ2-2; maybe TRBD1 (5 bases). This CDR3 has 17 residues. Germline V gene lookup returns CDR1 KGHDR and CDR2 SFDVKD. V lost 0 bases and J lost 1, with 11 bases in between. This CDR3 is CATSDLGQGLNTGELFF. In nucleotides, the CDR3 is TGTGCCACCAGTGATTTGGGGCAGGGATTGAACACCGGGGAGCTGTTTTTT.